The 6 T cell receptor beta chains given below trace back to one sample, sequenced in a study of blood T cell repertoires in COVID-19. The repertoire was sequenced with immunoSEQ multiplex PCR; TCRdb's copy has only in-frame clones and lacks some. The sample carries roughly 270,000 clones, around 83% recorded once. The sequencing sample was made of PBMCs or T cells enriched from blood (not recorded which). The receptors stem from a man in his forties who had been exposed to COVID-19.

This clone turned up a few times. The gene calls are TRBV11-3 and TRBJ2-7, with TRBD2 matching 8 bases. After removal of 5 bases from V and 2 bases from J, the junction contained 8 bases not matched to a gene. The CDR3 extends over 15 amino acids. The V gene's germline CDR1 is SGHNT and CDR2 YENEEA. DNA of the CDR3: TGTGCCAGCAGCCACAAGACTAGCGTCCCCTACGAGCAGTACTTC. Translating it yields CASSHKTSVPYEQYF.

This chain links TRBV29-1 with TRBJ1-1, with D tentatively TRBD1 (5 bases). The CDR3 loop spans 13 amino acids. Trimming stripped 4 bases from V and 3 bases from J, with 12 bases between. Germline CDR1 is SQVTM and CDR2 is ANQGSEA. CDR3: CSVVWGADTEAFF. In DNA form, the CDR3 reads TGCAGCGTTGTTTGGGGCGCGGACACTGAAGCTTTCTTT.

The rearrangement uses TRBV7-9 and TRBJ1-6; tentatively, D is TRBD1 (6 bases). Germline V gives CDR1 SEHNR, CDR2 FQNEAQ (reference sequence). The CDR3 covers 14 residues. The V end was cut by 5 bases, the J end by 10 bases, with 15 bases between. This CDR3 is CASSPTTGQSPLHF. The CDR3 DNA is TGTGCCAGCAGCCCGACGACAGGCCAATCACCCCTCCACTTT.

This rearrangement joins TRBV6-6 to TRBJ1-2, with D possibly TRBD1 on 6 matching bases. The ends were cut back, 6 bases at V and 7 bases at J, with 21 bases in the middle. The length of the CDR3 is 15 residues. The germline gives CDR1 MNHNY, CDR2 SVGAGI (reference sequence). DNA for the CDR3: TGTGCCAGCAGCCCTGGACAGTGGACGCCAATTGGCTACACCTTC. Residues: CASSPGQWTPIGYTF.

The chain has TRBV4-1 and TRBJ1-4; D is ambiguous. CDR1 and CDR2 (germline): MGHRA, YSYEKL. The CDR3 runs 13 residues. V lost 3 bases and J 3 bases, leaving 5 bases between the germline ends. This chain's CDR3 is CASSQQANEKLFF. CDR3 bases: TGCGCCAGCAGCCAGCAGGCTAATGAAAAACTGTTTTTT.

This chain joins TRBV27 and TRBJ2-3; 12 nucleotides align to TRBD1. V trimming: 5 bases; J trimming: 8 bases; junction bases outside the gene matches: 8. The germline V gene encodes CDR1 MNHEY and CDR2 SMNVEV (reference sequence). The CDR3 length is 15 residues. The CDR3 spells CASSPGTGGASTQYF. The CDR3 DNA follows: TGTGCCAGCAGTCCCGGGACAGGGGGCGCTTCTACGCAGTATTTT.